This TCR beta chain is drawn from a study of beta chain features in type 1 diabetes. This clone was counted only a few times. The antigen is not known. Sequencing targeted expressed TCRB transcripts, as all isolated RNA had been reverse transcribed. The method was immunoSEQ multiplex PCR; TCRdb's version includes in-frame clones alone and lacks a portion of them. This sample has about 660,000 clones, with over 13% found just once. Study-level points and caveats: Within each of all four CD4+ subsets, Type 1 diabetes patients had TCRB CDR3s that were moderately but significantly shorter.

The sequenced material came from naive CD4+ T cells from blood. The sequence derives from a man between 18 and 29 years old with type 1 diabetes.

This CDR3 is CASSAPRGLAGRDEQFF. In nucleotides, the CDR3 is TGTGCCAGCAGTGCTCCTCGAGGGCTAGCGGGACGGGATGAGCAGTTCTTC. The rearrangement joins TRBV6-1 to TRBJ2-1; 9 bases are shared with TRBD2. The CDR3 spans 17 residues. CDR1 MNHNS and CDR2 SASEGT come from the germline V gene. Germline trimming cut 4 bases from V and 8 bases from J; bases unmatched to any gene: 15.